Listed below are T cell receptor beta chains from one sample, sequenced in a study of T cell changes during pregnancy in multiple sclerosis. Sequencing used immunoSEQ multiplex PCR; TCRdb keeps in-frame clones, though not all of them. This table holds 25,000 to 35,000 clones, roughly 87% found once. Specimen: CD8+ T cells from peripheral blood mononuclear cells, collected in the first trimester of pregnancy. The receptor set was obtained from a female donor with multiple sclerosis, enrolled in a pregnancy study. Both conserved end residues are part of each CDR3. D genes are given only for firm matches. Some rows mark clone size as missing; the rest say once, few, many or name a class of expanded clone.

size: -; V: TRBV5-4; D: TRBD2; J: TRBJ2-1; CDR3: CASSPETSGRPYNEQFF; DNA: TGTGCCAGCAGCCCAGAGACTAGCGGGAGACCCTACAATGAGCAGTTCTTC
size: -; V: TRBV14; D: -; J: TRBJ2-5; CDR3: CASSPDFYEETQYF; DNA: TGTGCCAGCAGCCCGGACTTTTATGAAGAGACCCAGTACTTC
size: -; V: TRBV7-8; D: TRBD2; J: TRBJ2-3; CDR3: CASSPELAGVLDTQYF; DNA: TGTGCCAGCAGCCCCGAACTAGCGGGGGTACTAGATACGCAGTATTTT
size: -; V: TRBV5-3; D: -; J: TRBJ2-3; CDR3: CARSAGRRSTDTQYF; DNA: TGTGCCAGAAGCGCAGGGAGGCGGAGCACAGATACGCAGTATTTT
size: -; V: TRBV11-3; D: TRBD1; J: TRBJ1-1; CDR3: CASSFRTGGTNTEAFF; DNA: TGTGCCAGCAGCTTCCGGACAGGGGGGACCAACACTGAAGCTTTCTTT
size: -; V: TRBV7-3; D: -; J: TRBJ2-7; CDR3: CASSPDSLREQYF; DNA: TGTGCCAGCAGCCCCGACAGTCTGCGGGAGCAGTACTTC
size: -; V: TRBV7-9; D: -; J: TRBJ1-4; CDR3: CASSSFGGGATNEKLFF; DNA: TGTGCCAGCAGCTCCTTTGGGGGGGGAGCAACTAATGAAAAACTGTTTTTT
size: once; V: TRBV7-9; D: -; J: TRBJ2-7; CDR3: CASSLGGLYEQYF; DNA: TGTGCCAGCAGCTTAGGGGGGCTCTACGAGCAGTACTTC
size: -; V: TRBV29-1; D: -; J: TRBJ2-5; CDR3: CSVYTGMEETQYF; DNA: TGCAGCGTTTATACAGGGATGGAAGAGACCCAGTACTTC
size: -; V: TRBV6-5; D: -; J: TRBJ1-2; CDR3: CASSYSTGYYGYTF; DNA: TGTGCCAGCAGTTACTCGACGGGATACTATGGCTACACCTTC
size: -; V: TRBV27; D: -; J: TRBJ2-1; CDR3: CASSLAGTVNEQFF; DNA: TGTGCCAGCAGTTTAGCGGGGACAGTAAATGAGCAGTTCTTC
size: -; V: TRBV28; D: TRBD2; J: TRBJ2-1; CDR3: CASRDKSGIEQFF; DNA: TGTGCCAGCAGGGATAAGAGCGGGATTGAGCAGTTCTTC
size: -; V: TRBV6-1; D: TRBD2; J: TRBJ2-2; CDR3: CASSDFAGGSGELFF; DNA: TGTGCCAGCAGTGACTTTGCGGGAGGCTCCGGGGAGCTGTTTTTT
size: -; V: TRBV4-1; D: TRBD1; J: TRBJ2-7; CDR3: CASSQIGTGGYYEQYF; DNA: TGCGCCAGCAGCCAAATAGGGACAGGGGGCTACTACGAGCAGTACTTC
size: -; V: TRBV7-9; D: -; J: TRBJ2-5; CDR3: CASSLLGKETQYF; DNA: TGTGCCAGCAGCTTACTTGGCAAAGAGACCCAGTACTTC
size: once; V: TRBV30; D: TRBD1; J: TRBJ1-2; CDR3: CAWDRALHYGYTF; DNA: TGTGCCTGGGACAGGGCTTTGCACTATGGCTACACCTTC
size: once; V: TRBV11-2; D: TRBD1; J: TRBJ2-5; CDR3: CASSRTGTDDETQYF; DNA: TGTGCCAGCAGCCGGACTGGGACAGATGACGAGACCCAGTACTTC
size: -; V: TRBV9; D: TRBD1; J: TRBJ1-1; CDR3: CASSVQGDMNTEAFF; DNA: TGTGCCAGCAGCGTACAGGGGGATATGAACACTGAAGCTTTCTTT